This T cell receptor (beta chain) was identified in a study of glioma-infiltrating T cells after dendritic cell vaccination. General study results and limits: Estimated pretreatment TIL content predicted outcome after dendritic cell vaccination.

There are 16 residues in the CDR3. The V gene lost 0 bases and the J gene lost 0 bases, with 9 bases spanning the gap. Germline V gives CDR1 MNHEY, CDR2 SMNVEV (reference sequence). On this clone itself: Its cognate antigen is unknown.

Time point denoted: after dendritic cell vaccination, including at tumor progression/relapse. Up to about 2 ug genomic DNA was used for TCRB CDR3 amplification. Primers: 60 V beta forward and 13 J beta reverse. The repertoire was sequenced with immunoSEQ multiplex PCR; TCRdb's copy has only in-frame clones and lacks some. Found here are about 87,000 clones, 75% to 90% of them singletons; the top ten hold around 7%. The starting material was blood, obtained after dendritic cell vaccination. The TCR was taken from a human donor with glioblastoma. This chain uses TRBV27 with TRBJ1-5; D gene ambiguous. In DNA, the CDR3 is TGTGCCAGCAGTTTATCGGCGGTTAATAGCAATCAGCCCCAGCATTTT. Its translation is CASSLSAVNSNQPQHF.